A selection of T cell receptor beta chains follows, all from one sample in a study of T cell responses to AZD1222 COVID-19 vaccine. Profiled with immunoSEQ multiplex PCR; TCRdb holds only in-frame clones, not every one. The repertoire holds around 65,000 clones, with 81% as singletons. Sequenced here: peripheral blood, sampled 28 days after the second AZD1222 dose. Receptors were obtained from an adult who received the AZD1222 COVID-19 vaccine. Each CDR3 is given with its conserved first and last residue. The order of the fields is D gene, clone size, V gene, J gene, CDR3 protein, CDR3 DNA. The D gene is left open where the match is weak. The listing skips clone size in some rows; elsewhere it reads once, few, many or a size class.

NA	NA	TRBV19	TRBJ2-1	CASSIPVPGAYNEQFF	TGTGCCAGTAGTATCCCCGTACCGGGGGCCTACAATGAGCAGTTCTTC
TRBD1	NA	TRBV28	TRBJ2-7	CASKTEGARYEQYF	TGTGCCAGCAAGACAGAGGGGGCGAGGTACGAGCAGTACTTC
TRBD1	many	TRBV5-1	TRBJ1-6	CASSKGQGDSPLHF	TGCGCCAGCAGCAAGGGACAGGGGGATTCACCCCTCCACTTT
NA	few	TRBV9	TRBJ1-2	CASSPEGWDYGYTF	TGTGCCAGCAGCCCCGAGGGGTGGGACTATGGCTACACCTTC
TRBD1	NA	TRBV5-3	TRBJ2-1	CARSLEDRGYNEQFF	TGTGCCAGAAGCCTCGAGGACAGGGGATACAATGAGCAGTTCTTC
TRBD1	NA	TRBV14	TRBJ1-5	CASSQPGQGLPSNQPQHF	TGTGCCAGCAGCCAACCGGGACAGGGATTACCTAGCAATCAGCCCCAGCATTTT
NA	NA	TRBV9	TRBJ2-7	CASSTYTGSYEQYF	TGTGCCAGCAGCACCTACACTGGCTCCTACGAGCAGTACTTC
NA	NA	TRBV6-1	TRBJ1-1	CASSGRGDIINAEAFF	TGTGCCAGCAGTGGTCGGGGGGATATCATTAACGCTGAAGCTTTCTTT
TRBD1	NA	TRBV28	TRBJ1-2	CASSLLGGNGYTF	TGTGCCAGCAGTCTTCTAGGGGGCAATGGCTACACCTTC
NA	NA	TRBV10-3	TRBJ2-3	CAIKGAVADTQYF	TGTGCCATCAAAGGAGCGGTGGCAGATACGCAGTATTTT
TRBD1	NA	TRBV19	TRBJ1-4	CASSTRQGWNEKLFF	TGTGCCAGTAGTACCCGACAGGGATGGAATGAAAAACTGTTTTTT
NA	NA	TRBV5-5	TRBJ2-3	CASSFRREWDTQYF	TGTGCCAGCAGCTTTAGACGGGAGTGGGATACGCAGTATTTT
TRBD2	NA	TRBV7-2	TRBJ2-2	CASSQIAGGPTTGELFF	TGTGCCAGCAGCCAAATAGCGGGAGGGCCGACAACCGGGGAGCTGTTTTTT
NA	NA	TRBV6-4	TRBJ1-2	CASSDDSNYGYTF	TGTGCCAGCAGTGATGACAGTAACTATGGCTACACCTTC
NA	NA	TRBV4-3	TRBJ1-2	CASSQLRVSHGYTF	TGCGCCAGCAGCCAACTAAGGGTTAGCCATGGCTACACCTTC
TRBD1	NA	TRBV7-3	TRBJ2-3	CASSGQGDRRTDTQYF	TGTGCCAGCAGCGGACAGGGGGATCGGCGCACAGATACGCAGTATTTT
NA	NA	TRBV29-1	TRBJ1-1	CSGCVGQGTSNEAFF	TGCAGCGGGTGCGTAGGGCAGGGGACGTCTAATGAAGCTTTCTTT
NA	NA	TRBV7-9	TRBJ2-3	CASSHIAGGGDTQYF	TGTGCCAGCAGCCATATAGCCGGAGGGGGAGATACGCAGTATTTT
NA	NA	TRBV7-9	TRBJ2-7	CASRPVVGYEQYF	TGTGCCAGCAGGCCAGTCGTGGGGTACGAGCAGTACTTC
NA	NA	TRBV28	TRBJ1-5	CASLHGSYSNQPQHF	TGTGCCAGCCTCCACGGGAGCTATAGCAATCAGCCCCAGCATTTT
NA	NA	TRBV4-1	TRBJ1-5	CASSQMLESTQPQHF	TGCGCCAGCAGCCAGATGCTTGAGTCGACTCAGCCCCAGCATTTT
NA	NA	TRBV28	TRBJ1-2	CVSRDNYGYTF	TGTGTATCCCGGGATAACTATGGCTACACCTTC
TRBD2	NA	TRBV7-2	TRBJ2-3	CASRVTNSGRHTQYF	TGTGCCAGCAGAGTTACGAATAGCGGGAGACATACGCAGTATTTT
NA	once	TRBV7-2	TRBJ2-1	CASSLGNGYNEQFF	TGTGCCAGCAGCTTAGGGAACGGATACAATGAGCAGTTCTTC
NA	few	TRBV28	TRBJ2-5	CASSQLSSLTTQETQYF	TGTGCCAGCAGCCAACTAAGCTCCCTGACAACCCAAGAGACCCAGTACTTC
NA	NA	TRBV18	TRBJ1-3	CASSPRTGSGNTIYF	TGTGCCAGCTCACCACGGACCGGCTCTGGAAACACCATATATTTT
NA	few	TRBV30	TRBJ1-5	CAWSVLGEPPQHF	TGTGCCTGGAGTGTACTCGGGGAGCCGCCCCAGCATTTT
NA	NA	TRBV5-1	TRBJ2-7	CASSLGSSSGEQYF	TGCGCCAGCAGCTTGGGGTCCTCGTCTGGCGAGCAGTACTTC
TRBD1	NA	TRBV5-1	TRBJ2-5	CASSLVIGGQGAVTQYF	TGCGCCAGCAGCTTGGTAATAGGCGGACAGGGGGCGGTGACCCAGTACTTC
TRBD1	NA	TRBV6-2/TRBV6-3	TRBJ2-1	CASSPPGQGKFAEQFF	TGTGCCAGCAGTCCGCCGGGACAGGGGAAGTTTGCTGAGCAGTTCTTC
TRBD2	NA	TRBV30	TRBJ2-5	CAWGLGSGSQETQYF	TGTGCCTGGGGGCTGGGTAGCGGGAGCCAAGAGACCCAGTACTTC
NA	once	TRBV6-5	TRBJ1-2	CASSSDSHNGYTF	TGTGCCAGCAGTTCCGACAGCCACAATGGCTACACCTTC
TRBD2	NA	TRBV18	TRBJ2-2	CASSPPGLAVYTGELFF	TGTGCCAGCTCACCACCGGGACTAGCGGTTTACACCGGGGAGCTGTTTTTT
NA	NA	TRBV21-1	TRBJ1-5	CASLPGAPRQPQHF	TGTGCCAGCCTACCAGGGGCCCCGAGGCAGCCCCAGCATTTT
TRBD2	NA	TRBV6-1	TRBJ2-3	CASSAKTSGSTDTQYF	TGTGCCAGCAGTGCCAAGACTAGCGGGAGCACAGATACGCAGTATTTT
NA	NA	TRBV2	TRBJ1-3	CASSDSRAGNTIYF	TGTGCCAGCAGTGATAGCAGGGCTGGAAACACCATATATTTT
TRBD2	few	TRBV24-1	TRBJ2-1	CATSEPSGRASYNEQFF	TGTGCCACCAGTGAACCAAGCGGGAGGGCCTCCTACAATGAGCAGTTCTTC
TRBD2	NA	TRBV6-1	TRBJ2-1	CASSETGLARYNEQFF	TGTGCCAGCAGTGAAACGGGACTAGCCCGCTACAATGAGCAGTTCTTC
TRBD1	once	TRBV29-1	TRBJ2-7	CSVQDRTKSYEQYF	TGCAGCGTTCAGGACAGGACCAAGTCCTACGAGCAGTACTTC
TRBD2	NA	TRBV18	TRBJ2-7	CASSPPGLAERYEQYF	TGTGCCAGCTCACCACCGGGTCTAGCGGAAAGGTACGAGCAGTACTTC
NA	NA	TRBV9	TRBJ2-3	CASSVATLLGQDTQYF	TGTGCCAGCAGCGTAGCTACTCTCTTGGGGCAAGATACGCAGTATTTT
NA	NA	TRBV29-1	TRBJ1-1	CSVTGMNTEAFF	TGCAGCGTGACAGGTATGAACACTGAAGCTTTCTTT
NA	NA	TRBV7-2	TRBJ1-2	CASSLETGRGNYGYTF	TGTGCCAGCAGCTTAGAAACGGGGCGAGGGAACTATGGCTACACCTTC
TRBD1	NA	TRBV5-4	TRBJ2-7	CASTSARTGDSYEQYF	TGTGCCAGCACCTCGGCTAGGACAGGGGATTCCTACGAGCAGTACTTC
TRBD1	few	TRBV19	TRBJ1-4	CASSMDSGTGYEKLFF	TGTGCCAGTAGTATGGACTCAGGGACAGGGTATGAAAAACTGTTTTTT
TRBD2	NA	TRBV30	TRBJ2-5	CAWIKTSGQETQYF	TGTGCCTGGATCAAGACTAGCGGACAAGAGACCCAGTACTTC
NA	NA	TRBV13	TRBJ2-7	CASSPTDRRPYEQYF	TGTGCCAGCAGTCCTACAGACAGGAGACCCTACGAGCAGTACTTC
NA	NA	TRBV6-2/TRBV6-3	TRBJ2-1	CASSYPGTYNEQFF	TGTGCCAGCAGTTACCCTGGGACTTACAATGAGCAGTTCTTC
NA	NA	TRBV19	TRBJ2-6	CASSPIHSAAGANVLTF	TGTGCCAGTAGTCCCATCCATTCGGCCGCTGGGGCCAACGTCCTGACTTTC
NA	NA	TRBV7-2	TRBJ2-1	CASSLGAFSYNEQFF	TGTGCCAGCAGCCTGGGGGCTTTCTCCTACAATGAGCAGTTCTTC